This note documents a single T cell receptor (beta chain) sequence. CD45RO negativity and positive selection for CCR7 defined naive CD8 cells, a population that excluded terminally differentiated effector memory CD45RA+ cells. The CDR3 extends over 14 amino acids. The germline gives CDR1 SGHDT, CDR2 YYEEEE. V was trimmed by 0 bases and J by 2 bases, leaving 5 bases between them. The entry originates in a study of shared clonotypes between healthy human individuals. In the authors' workflow: From ImmunoSEQ came sequences covering only the junction and carrying no quality scores, so filtering differed. The table came from immunoSEQ multiplex PCR; TCRdb's copy has only in-frame clones and leaves some out. Clone size and the V and J calls come from that table; the DNA yielded D and trimming. The sample comprises 1.5 million to 2.5 million clones, about 95% of which are singletons, and 0.9% to 1.5% rests with the top ten.

This chain links TRBV5-6 with TRBJ2-2; D gene ambiguous. Source material: naive CD8+ T cells sorted from blood. This receptor was identified in a man aged 18 to 35 in good health. The CDR3 bases are TGTGCCAGCAGCTTGGAGGCAAACACCGGGGAGCTGTTTTTT. Translation: CASSLEANTGELFF.